The 26 T cell receptor beta chains in this list originate from one sample, sequenced in a study of blood T cell repertoires in COVID-19 (dated by TCRdb to 2020 to 2021). The receptor library was made with the immunoSEQ multiplex PCR assay. TCRdb stores this immuneACCESS table with in-frame sequences only. Part of the clones is absent; in the studies checked, under half of the shortfall reflects unresolved V genes, and no reason is known for the rest. In all, the sample holds approximately 300,000 clones, and 90% of those were seen once. 0.8% to 1.3% of the sample is held by the ten biggest clonotypes. Source material: peripheral blood. Receptors were obtained from a middle-aged woman with COVID-19, enrolled during active disease.

The V call is TRBV28, the J call TRBJ1-2; D is perhaps TRBD1 (6 bases). Per the germline V gene, CDR1 is MDHEN and CDR2 is SYDVKM. The CDR3 is 15 residues long. V dropped 1 base and J dropped 2 bases, with 11 bases sitting between them. The CDR3 reads CASSLLTGPNYGYTF. In DNA, the CDR3 is TGTGCCAGCAGTTTATTGACAGGCCCGAACTATGGCTACACCTTC.

With regard to this clone: At one of its ends the junction is not consistent with the germline gene, which may arise from a read error. The V and J genes are TRBV28 and TRBJ1-1; 9 bases are shared with TRBD1. From germline, CDR1 is MDHEN and CDR2 SYDVKM. The CDR3 is made up of 18 amino acids. This CDR3 reads CANSRLGTPQGAVTEAFF. The CDR3 DNA is TGTGCCAACAGTCGTTTAGGAACCCCACAGGGGGCTGTAACTGAAGCTTTCTTT. Filled out from reference TRBV28 and TRBJ1-1, the complete variable domain reads DVKVTQSSRYLVKRTGEKVFLECVQDMDHENMFWYRQDPGLGLRLIYFSYDVKMKEKGDIPEGYSVSREKKERFSLILESASTNQTSMYLCANSRLGTPQGAVTEAFFGQGTRLTVV.

CDR3 sequence reads: CASSQRGQQHF. CDR3 coding DNA: TGCGCCAGCAGCCAAAGGGGACAGCAACATTTT. This chain links TRBV4-1 with TRBJ1-5; 7 bases align to TRBD1. The CDR3 loop spans 11 amino acids. Germline CDR1 and CDR2: MGHRA and YSYEKL. Trimming took 2 bases from V and 16 from J; bases not matched to a gene: 5.

This chain links TRBV6-5 with TRBJ2-3; TRBD1 matches 7 bases. Germline-derived CDR1 and CDR2 are MNHEY and SVGAGI. There are 15 residues in the CDR3. J gave up 6 bases and V 6 bases, and 12 bases lay outside the gene matches. The CDR3 protein is CASSPLGGLTDTQYF. In DNA form, the CDR3 reads TGTGCCAGCAGCCCGTTAGGGGGCCTCACGGATACGCAGTATTTT.

The chain couples TRBV7-9 to TRBJ2-7, with 8 bases fitting TRBD1. V dropped 7 bases and J dropped 3; count of bases not matched to a gene: 14. The CDR3 extends over 16 amino acids. Germline V gene data show CDR1 as SEHNR and CDR2 as FQNEAQ (reference sequence). DNA of the CDR3: TGTGCCAGCACCGACGGAGCCTGGACAGGGAGCTACGAGCAGTACTTC. This sequence encodes CASTDGAWTGSYEQYF.

The genes are TRBV7-8 and TRBJ1-5; D unresolved. Trimming took 1 base from V and 0 from J, leaving 13 bases between them. Germline loops: CDR1 SGHVS, CDR2 FQNEAQ. The CDR3 has 17 residues. The CDR3 spells CASSLGVQRLSNQPQHF. CDR3 nucleotides: TGTGCCAGCAGCTTAGGAGTACAGCGGCTTAGCAATCAGCCCCAGCATTTT.

The chain links TRBV28 to TRBJ1-2; maybe TRBD1 (6 bases). Germline assignment: CDR1 MDHEN and CDR2 SYDVKM. Trimming left V 6 bases short and J 8 bases short, with 16 bases between. This CDR3 is 13 amino acids long. The CDR3: CASSLAGAEGYTF. CDR3 bases: TGTGCCAGCAGCCTAGCAGGGGCTGAGGGCTACACCTTC.

The table lists this clone with a count of one. CDR3 in amino acids: CASSLSLKTSGGRTGELFF. The CDR3 region has the DNA TGTGCCAGCAGCTTATCTCTGAAGACTAGCGGGGGACGTACCGGGGAGCTGTTTTTT. The chain uses TRBV7-2 and TRBJ2-2; 12 bases match TRBD2. From germline, CDR1 is SGHTA and CDR2 FQGNSA. CDR3 length equals 19 residues. The ends lost 2 bases at V and 5 bases at J; junction bases unmatched: 12.

This clone was observed once. The V and J genes are TRBV5-8 and TRBJ2-7; the D gene is possibly TRBD2 (5 bases). CDR1 is SGHTS and CDR2 is YDEGEE in the germline V gene. The CDR3 is 15 residues long. With 0 bases removed from V and 3 bases from J, the gap between germline ends came to 13 bases. The CDR3 protein is CASSLGILANYEQYF. Written as DNA, the CDR3 is TGTGCCAGCAGCTTGGGTATCCTAGCCAACTACGAGCAGTACTTC. Variable domain in full (rest from reference TRBV5-8 and TRBJ2-7): EAGVTQSPTHLIKTRGQQATLRCSPISGHTSVYWYQQALGLGLQFLLWYDEGEERNRGNFPPRFSGRQFPNYSSELNVNALELEDSALYLCASSLGILANYEQYFGPGTRLTVT.

Written as DNA, the CDR3 is TGTGCCAGCAGCCAATCAACAGGGGGTAATCAGCCCCAGCATTTT. Protein sequence: CASSQSTGGNQPQHF. The chain joins TRBV4-2 to TRBJ1-5; 8 bases map to TRBD1. V lost 2 bases and J lost 4; bases outside the gene matches: 4. Germline CDR1 LGHNA, CDR2 YNFKEQ. This CDR3 comprises 15 residues.

The rearrangement joins TRBV10-3 to TRBJ2-7; the D gene is possibly TRBD2 (5 bases). Looked up from germline, CDR1 is ENHRY and CDR2 is SYGVKD. CDR3 length equals 17 residues. Trimming left V 0 bases short and J 2 bases short, with 17 bases between. As DNA, the CDR3 is TGTGCCATCAGTGAGTCGAGAAAGGACTCGAATACCTACGAGCAGTACTTC. This codes for CAISESRKDSNTYEQYF.

This chain uses TRBV9 with TRBJ2-1, with 9 positions matching TRBD1. Germline V gives CDR1 SGDLS, CDR2 YYNGEE. CDR3 length: 15 residues. Trimming removed 1 base from V and 8 bases from J; junction bases left unmatched: 7. Written as DNA, the CDR3 is TGTGCCAGCAGCGTACAAGGACAGGGGATCTATGAGCAGTTCTTC. Amino acids: CASSVQGQGIYEQFF.

The chain combines TRBV5-1 with TRBJ1-2, with 7 bases lining up with TRBD1. Germline V CDR1 and CDR2: SGHRS, YFSETQ. The CDR3 extends over 16 amino acids. J gave up 6 bases and V 0 bases, and 11 bases lay outside the gene matches. The CDR3, as DNA: TGCGCCAGCAGCTTGGACCCCCGACAGGGTTCCCATGGCTACACCTTC. Its translation: CASSLDPRQGSHGYTF. Combining the CDR3 with reference TRBV5-1 and TRBJ1-2 gives the whole variable domain KAGVTQTPRYLIKTRGQQVTLSCSPISGHRSVSWYQQTPGQGLQFLFEYFSETQRNKGNFPGRFSGRQFSNSRSEMNVSTLELGDSALYLCASSLDPRQGSHGYTFGSGTRLTVV.

V and J are TRBV9 and TRBJ1-1, with D unresolved. The germline gives CDR1 SGDLS, CDR2 YYNGEE. The V end lost 0 bases, the J end lost 4 bases, and 13 bases lay between the germline ends. The CDR3 is made up of 15 amino acids. The CDR3: CASSVDSRGGTEAFF. CDR3 sequence (DNA): TGTGCCAGCAGCGTAGATTCTCGTGGCGGCACTGAAGCTTTCTTT.

The chain joins TRBV7-8 to TRBJ1-4; 8 bases align to TRBD1. The V segment lost 3 bases and the J segment 8 bases; nucleotides outside the gene matches: 8. The CDR3 covers 15 residues. Germline CDR1 reads SGHVS; CDR2 reads FQNEAQ. CDR3 amino acids: CASSFQGAAEEKLFF. CDR3 DNA sequence: TGTGCCAGCAGCTTTCAGGGGGCAGCGGAAGAAAAACTGTTTTTT.

The chain links TRBV9 to TRBJ1-6; 7 bases match TRBD1. V shed 2 bases and J 7 bases; nucleotides not matched to a gene: 6. Germline loops: CDR1 SGDLS, CDR2 YYNGEE. This CDR3 comprises 15 residues. DNA of the CDR3: TGTGCCAGCAGCGTTTCACAGGGGTGGAATTCACCCCTCCACTTT. This encodes CASSVSQGWNSPLHF.

The genes are TRBV15 and TRBJ2-2; 8 nucleotides line up with TRBD2. V lost 3 bases to trimming and J lost 3 bases; unmatched junction nucleotides: 3. The V gene's germline CDR1 is LNHNV and CDR2 YYDKDF (reference sequence). This CDR3 is built from 15 residues. CDR3 loop: CATSRTSVDTGELFF. CDR3 DNA: TGTGCCACCAGCAGGACTAGCGTGGACACCGGGGAGCTGTTTTTT.

This clone was seen a single time. V gene TRBV27 combines with J gene TRBJ2-3; 8 bases fit TRBD2. The CDR3 contains 16 residues. Germline V CDR1 and CDR2: MNHEY, SMNVEV (reference sequence). Unmatched junction bases numbered 5, after V lost 1 base and J lost 2 bases. CDR3 in amino acids: CASSLFGGRNTDTQYF. The CDR3 DNA is TGTGCCAGCAGTTTATTCGGCGGGAGGAACACAGATACGCAGTATTTT.

The V gene is TRBV2, the J gene TRBJ1-2; TRBD1 matches 7 bases. The germline CDR1 and CDR2 sequences are SNHLY and FYNNEI. Losses at the gene ends were 7 bases for V and 4 bases for J; bases not matched to a gene: 12. There are 15 residues in the CDR3. The CDR3 DNA reads as TGTGCCAGCACCCTAGGACAGGACCCTATCTATGGCTACACCTTC. The encoded protein is CASTLGQDPIYGYTF.

J is TRBJ1-3 and V is TRBV6-5; tentative D call: TRBD1 (6 bases). The CDR3 has 15 amino acids. Trimming left V 6 bases short and J 4 bases short, with 16 bases between. From germline, CDR1 is MNHEY and CDR2 SVGAGI. CDR3 sequence: CASSLTGSTGNTIYF. As DNA, the CDR3 is TGTGCCAGCAGCTTGACAGGATCCACAGGAAACACCATATATTTT.

The chain recombines TRBV7-9 with TRBJ1-5; possible D gene TRBD1, 5 bases. V was cut by 5 bases and J by 7 bases, with 18 bases left in between. The CDR3 consists of 15 residues. CDR1 is SEHNR and CDR2 is FQNEAQ in the germline V gene (reference sequence). CDR3 DNA sequence: TGTGCCAGCAGCCCGAAGACAGTCCCCGGCCAGCCCCAGCATTTT. Its protein product is CASSPKTVPGQPQHF.

The rearrangement links TRBV5-6 to TRBJ2-4, with 11 bases lining up with TRBD2. The CDR3 sequence is 15 residues long. Germline values: CDR1 SGHDT, CDR2 YYEEEE. With 4 bases clipped from V and 3 bases from J, the junction kept 3 bases outside the gene matches. CDR3 in DNA: TGTGCCAGCAGCAGACTAGCGGGGAACAAAAACATTCAGTACTTC. Its protein is CASSRLAGNKNIQYF.

The V call is TRBV6-6, the J call TRBJ2-7; D perhaps matches TRBD1 (6 bases). Germline CDR1 reads MNHNY; CDR2 reads SVGAGI (reference sequence). V was pared by 7 bases and J by 3 bases, with 16 bases between. The length of the CDR3 is 14 residues. The CDR3 DNA follows: TGTGCCAGCATAAACGGACAGTCCCTCTACGAGCAGTACTTC. Protein product: CASINGQSLYEQYF.

The table lists this clone with a count of one. The rearrangement joins TRBV28 to TRBJ2-5; 7 bases agree with TRBD1. The length of the CDR3 is 14 residues. With 5 bases clipped from V and 1 base from J, the junction kept 4 bases outside the gene matches. Germline lookup yields CDR1 MDHEN and CDR2 SYDVKM. The CDR3 spells CASSPNRGQETQYF. Written as DNA, the CDR3 is TGTGCCAGCAGTCCCAACAGGGGCCAAGAGACCCAGTACTTC.

The chain recombines TRBV19 with TRBJ1-2, with 8 bases identical to TRBD1. The CDR3 is made up of 19 amino acids. The germline V gene has CDR1 LNHDA and CDR2 SQIVND (reference sequence). V dropped 4 bases and J dropped 0; count of bases not matched to a gene: 16. Here the CDR3 reads CASSTPPFGQGKSNYGYTF. The CDR3 DNA sequence: TGTGCCAGTAGTACCCCTCCGTTCGGACAGGGAAAATCTAACTATGGCTACACCTTC.

This clone came up a few times. The V and J genes are TRBV3-1 (or the pseudogene TRBV3-2) and TRBJ2-1; the D gene is possibly TRBD1 (5 bases). The CDR3 spans 15 residues. CDR1 is LGHDT, CDR2 YNNKEL, per germline (reference sequence). Trimming removed 1 base at V and 4 bases at J, with 11 bases between. The CDR3 protein is CASSQGQQIYNEQFF. DNA of the CDR3: TGTGCCAGCAGCCAAGGACAGCAAATATACAATGAGCAGTTCTTC.